The source of this TCR beta chain is a study of T-cell reconstitution after alpha-beta-depleted transplantation in children (dated by TCRdb to the mid-2010s). Notes on the research overall: T-cell immune reconstitution after TCRalphabeta/CD19-depleted allogeneic hematopoietic cell transplantation in children was quantitatively tracked in the study by means of TCR repertoire profiling.

CDR1 and CDR2 are read off the germline V gene as SGHRS and YFSETQ. V was cut back by 0 bases and J by 7 bases, leaving a gap of 11 bases between them. The CDR3 covers 13 residues, taking in both the cysteine and the phenylalanine. Only the CDR3 portion is preserved as DNA: 39 bases, with reading frame beginning at the first base. The sample's treatment or condition, from its label and the paper: allogeneic hematopoietic cell transplantation with graft depleted of TCRalphabeta T cells and CD19 B cells. Transplant recipients were children who received TCRalphabeta/CD19-depleted allogeneic hematopoietic cell grafts. The method behind the library was PCR. Sequencing used an Illumina HiSeq 2500. TCR libraries were prepared with molecular barcoding, using unique molecular identifiers to normalize TCRbeta repertoire quantification. TCRdb ran its own pipeline on the public reads, namely fastp trimming at Q25 and MiXCR clone calling, and kept in-frame beta chains. All rows with the same CDR3 protein become a single entry with the most common DNA and genes. The sample has fewer than 450,000 distinct CDR3 sequences on record, around 15% of them singletons. The ten largest account for around 38% of the sample.

General findings and caveats noted by the study authors: About two months after transplant, the apparently early recovery of alphabetaT-cell counts reportedly depended on just several hundred clones that had expanded rapidly and came from non-depleted graft cells. In some patients, the high TCRbeta diversity seen at day 60 was put down to recipient T cells and intrathymic progenitors that had survived conditioning. Hyperexpanded clone frequencies declined over subsequent months; after one year, T-cell counts and TCRbeta diversity were mostly attributed to newly produced T cells.

A remark on this clonotype: This receptor's antigen is unknown. No much larger clonotype is one base removed from it; base qualities were not supplied.

The rearrangement combines TRBV5-1 with TRBJ2-7; no D gene is confidently identified. The TCR sequence derives from a male patient between 2 and 10 years old who had a stem cell transplant for acute lymphoblastic leukemia, so the T cells may come from the graft donor. The sequences come from PBMCs, mostly from graft donor cells, collected 360 days after TCRalphabeta/CD19-depleted stem cell transplant. At the DNA level, the sequence is TGCGCCAGCAGCTTGGCCGGTAGAAGTGAGCAGTACTTC. It encodes CASSLAGRSEQYF.